This T cell receptor (beta chain) was recorded in a study of shared clonotypes between healthy human individuals. Deletions cut 6 bases from V and 9 bases from J, with 14 bases between. The CDR3 has 12 residues. Germline CDR1 is SQVTM and CDR2 is ANQGSEA. TCRdb's copy holds only in-frame clones and misses some; the assay was immunoSEQ multiplex PCR. The table includes over 850,000 clones, approximately 78% detected once. V and J are TRBV29-1 and TRBJ1-4, with a possible D match to TRBD1 (6 bases). Sequencing was carried out using memory CD4+ T cells from PBMCs. Regarding subset: CD45RA-negative fraction. The receptor was derived from a man between 18 and 29 years old in good health. Some clones in this sample may be carry-over from other donors' samples. CDR3 sequence reads: CSVALGGQKLFF. The CDR3 DNA sequence: TGCAGCGTCGCGTTAGGGGGACAAAAACTGTTTTTT.